This T cell receptor (beta chain) was recorded in a study of shared clonotypes between healthy human individuals. Study-wide background: CD4 naive cells filled three plates per donor, CD4 memory three, CD8 naive two and CD8 memory one. Study results and limitations: Exclusively blood specimens were collected; tissue repertoires likely differ.

This clone was seen a few times. Its antigen remains unidentified. After removal of 3 bases from V and 3 bases from J, the junction contained 13 bases not matched to a gene. The V gene's germline CDR1 is MGHRA and CDR2 YSYEKL. The CDR3 totals 17 residues. Here immunoSEQ multiplex PCR was the method, and the copy in TCRdb shows in-frame clones only, minus some. Among 600,000 to 700,000 clones listed, 73% were seen once. The chain recombines TRBV4-1 with TRBJ1-2; 7 bases line up with TRBD1. The sequencing sample was made of memory CD4+ T cells sorted from blood. Stated subset: CD45RA-negative fraction. The sequence came from a woman in her thirties in good health. The CDR3 loop reads CASSQGRLGQAHYGYTF. CDR3 DNA sequence: TGCGCCAGCAGCCAGGGGCGTTTAGGACAGGCCCACTATGGCTACACCTTC.